This T cell receptor (beta chain) came from a study of control samples from healthy donors and cancer patients. After removal of 4 bases from V and 4 bases from J, the junction contained 2 bases not matched to a gene. CDR3 length equals 14 residues. Germline loops: CDR1 SGHVS, CDR2 FNYEAQ. The protocol was immunoSEQ multiplex PCR, while the TCRdb copy is restricted to in-frame clones and leaves out a portion. This repertoire shows fewer than 250,000 clones, approximately 90% found once; its top ten account for 1.8%. The TCR was taken from a man aged 25 to 45 in good health. The gene calls are TRBV7-6 and TRBJ2-2; 8 bases match TRBD2. The specimen sequenced was blood. The CDR3 bases are TGTGCCAGCAGCTCCGGGACTAGCACCGGGGAGCTGTTTTTT. It encodes CASSSGTSTGELFF.